This T cell receptor beta chain is drawn from a study of monozygotic twins with inflammatory bowel disease. Study outcomes and limitations: On the inverse Simpson index, IBD patients scored lower for TCRbeta diversity than healthy co-twins.

CDR1 and CDR2 from the germline V gene are MDHEN and SYDVKM. The CDR3 loop spans 14 amino acids. TCRdb reprocessed the 5' RACE reads and reports one entry per CDR3 protein, with no DNA. The listing records approximately 330,000 distinct CDR3 sequences. A remark on this clonotype: Its antigen is unknown.

The sequence was collected from a human donor with ulcerative colitis or Crohn's disease, or a healthy co-twin of an affected twin (not recorded which). The chain couples TRBV28 to TRBJ2-7; absent DNA, TCRdb's TRBD1 call cannot be checked. Sequencing input: blood. Here the CDR3 reads CASSPYQDSYEQYF.